This T cell receptor beta chain is from a study of T cells after posttransplantation cyclophosphamide. Sampled 1 year posttransplant, controls received myeloablative marrow transplants, methotrexate and a calcineurin inhibitor. V gave up 5 bases and J gave up 3 bases; unmatched junction bases: 6. CDR3 length equals 14 residues. Germline CDR1 reads SEHNR; CDR2 reads FQNEAQ (reference sequence). This clone occurred a few times. Sequencing used immunoSEQ multiplex PCR; TCRdb keeps in-frame clones, though not all of them. The sample yields about 16,000 clones, about 85% seen once. The chain links TRBV7-9 to TRBJ1-1; 7 positions agree with TRBD1. Sequences were derived from PBMCs, sampled after allogeneic stem cell transplant with calcineurin inhibitor and methotrexate. This receptor was taken from a female patient younger than 35 who received an allogeneic stem cell transplant from an unrelated donor, was CMV-positive, and had acute and chronic GVHD. Some T cells may be the graft donor's. Here the CDR3 DNA reads TGTGCCAGCAGCGTCTACGGGACAGACACTGAAGCTTTCTTT. The encoded protein is CASSVYGTDTEAFF.